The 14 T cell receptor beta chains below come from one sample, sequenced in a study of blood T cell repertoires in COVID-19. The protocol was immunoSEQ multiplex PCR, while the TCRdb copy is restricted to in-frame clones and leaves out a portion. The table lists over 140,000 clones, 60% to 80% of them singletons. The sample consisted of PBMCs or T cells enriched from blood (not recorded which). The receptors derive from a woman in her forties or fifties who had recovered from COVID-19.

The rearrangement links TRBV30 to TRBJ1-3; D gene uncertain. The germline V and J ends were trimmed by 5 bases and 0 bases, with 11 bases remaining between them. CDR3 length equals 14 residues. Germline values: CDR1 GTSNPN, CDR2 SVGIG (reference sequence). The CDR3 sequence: CAWSSGYSGNTIYF. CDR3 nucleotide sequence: TGTGCCTGGTCATCCGGTTACTCTGGAAACACCATATATTTT.

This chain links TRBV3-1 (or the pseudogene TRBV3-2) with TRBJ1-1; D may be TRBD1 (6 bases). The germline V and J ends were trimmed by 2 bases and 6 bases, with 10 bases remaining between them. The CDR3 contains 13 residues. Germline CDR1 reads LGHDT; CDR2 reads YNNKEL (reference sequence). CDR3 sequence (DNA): TGTGCCAGCAGCCAAATTCGACAGGCTGAAGCTTTCTTT. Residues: CASSQIRQAEAFF.

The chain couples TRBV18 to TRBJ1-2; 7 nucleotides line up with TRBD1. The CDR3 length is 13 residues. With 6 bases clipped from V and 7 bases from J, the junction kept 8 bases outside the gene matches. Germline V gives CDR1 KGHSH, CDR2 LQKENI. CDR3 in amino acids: CASSFRDSAGYTF. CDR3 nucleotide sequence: TGTGCCAGCTCGTTCAGGGACAGTGCTGGCTACACCTTC.

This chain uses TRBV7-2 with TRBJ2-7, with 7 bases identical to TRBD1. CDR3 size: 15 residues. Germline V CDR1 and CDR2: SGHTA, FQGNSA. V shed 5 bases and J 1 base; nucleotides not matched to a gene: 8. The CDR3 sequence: CASSLLTGQSYEQYF. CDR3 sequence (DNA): TGTGCCAGCAGCCTCCTGACAGGGCAGTCCTACGAGCAGTACTTC.

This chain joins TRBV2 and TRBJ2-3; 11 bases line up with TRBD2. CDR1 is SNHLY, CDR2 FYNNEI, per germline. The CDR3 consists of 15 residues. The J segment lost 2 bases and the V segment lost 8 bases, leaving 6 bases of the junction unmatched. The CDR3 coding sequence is TGTGCCAGCGGGGGACTAGCGGACATCACAGATACGCAGTATTTT. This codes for CASGGLADITDTQYF.

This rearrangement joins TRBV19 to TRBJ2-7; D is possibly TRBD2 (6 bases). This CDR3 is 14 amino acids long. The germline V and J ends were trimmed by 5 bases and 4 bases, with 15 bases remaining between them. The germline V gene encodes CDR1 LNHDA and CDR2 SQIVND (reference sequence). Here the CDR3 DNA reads TGTGCCAGTAGTCCGACTAGTTACTCGTACGAGCAGTACTTC. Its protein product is CASSPTSYSYEQYF.

The CDR3 reads CASSPPGVWETQYF. The CDR3, as DNA: TGTGCCAGCTCACCACCCGGTGTTTGGGAGACCCAGTACTTC. The chain employs TRBV18 and TRBJ2-5; D uncertain. Germline V gene data show CDR1 as KGHSH and CDR2 as LQKENI. The CDR3 is 14 amino acids. Between the trimmed V and J ends, which lost 0 bases and 5 bases, there was a span of 10 bases.

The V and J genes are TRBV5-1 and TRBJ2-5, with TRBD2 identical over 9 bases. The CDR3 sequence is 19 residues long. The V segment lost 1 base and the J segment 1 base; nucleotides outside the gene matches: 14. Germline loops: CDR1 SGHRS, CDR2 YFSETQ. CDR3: CASSLIFVASGVFQETQYF. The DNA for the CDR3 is TGCGCCAGCAGCTTGATTTTTGTGGCTAGCGGGGTTTTCCAAGAGACCCAGTACTTC.

The CDR3: CASSRDFASANEQYF. CDR3 DNA sequence: TGTGCCAGCAGCCGTGACTTTGCTAGCGCCAACGAGCAGTACTTC. The genes are TRBV6-5 and TRBJ2-7, with a possible D match to TRBD2 (6 bases). CDR1 is MNHEY, CDR2 SVGAGI, per germline. V was clipped by 6 bases and J by 5 bases, with 20 bases between them. This CDR3 has 15 residues.

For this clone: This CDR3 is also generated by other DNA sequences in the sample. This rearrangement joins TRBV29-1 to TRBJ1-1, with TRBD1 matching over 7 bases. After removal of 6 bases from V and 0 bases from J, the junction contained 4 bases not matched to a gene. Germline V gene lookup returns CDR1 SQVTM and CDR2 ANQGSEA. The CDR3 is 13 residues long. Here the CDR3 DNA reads TGCAGCGTCAGACAGGGCGTGAACACTGAAGCTTTCTTT. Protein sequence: CSVRQGVNTEAFF.

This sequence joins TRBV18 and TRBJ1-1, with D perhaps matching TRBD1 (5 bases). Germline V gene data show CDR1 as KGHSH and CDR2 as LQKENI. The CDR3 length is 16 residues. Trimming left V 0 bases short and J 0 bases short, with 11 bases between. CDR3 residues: CASSPPNRSLNTEAFF. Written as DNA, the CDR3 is TGTGCCAGCTCACCACCGAACAGGTCCCTGAACACTGAAGCTTTCTTT.

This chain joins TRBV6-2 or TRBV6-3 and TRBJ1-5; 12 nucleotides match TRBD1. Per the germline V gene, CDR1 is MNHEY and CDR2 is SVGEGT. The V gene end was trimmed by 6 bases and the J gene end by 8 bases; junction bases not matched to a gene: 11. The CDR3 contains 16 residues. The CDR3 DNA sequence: TGTGCCAGCAGCCAGAGGGGACAGGGGGCGCGGGAGCCCCAGCATTTT. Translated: CASSQRGQGAREPQHF.

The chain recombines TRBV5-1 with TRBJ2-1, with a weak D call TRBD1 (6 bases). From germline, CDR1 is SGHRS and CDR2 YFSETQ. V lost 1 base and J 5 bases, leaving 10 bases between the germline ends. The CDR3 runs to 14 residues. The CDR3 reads CASSLITGNNEQFF. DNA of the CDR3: TGCGCCAGCAGCTTGATTACAGGGAACAATGAGCAGTTCTTC. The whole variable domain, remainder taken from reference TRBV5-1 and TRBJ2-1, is KAGVTQTPRYLIKTRGQQVTLSCSPISGHRSVSWYQQTPGQGLQFLFEYFSETQRNKGNFPGRFSGRQFSNSRSEMNVSTLELGDSALYLCASSLITGNNEQFFGPGTRLTVL.

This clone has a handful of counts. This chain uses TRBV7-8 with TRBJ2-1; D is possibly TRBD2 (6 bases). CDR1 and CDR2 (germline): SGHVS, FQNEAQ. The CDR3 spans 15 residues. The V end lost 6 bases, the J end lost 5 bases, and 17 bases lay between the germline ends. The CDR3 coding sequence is TGTGCCAGCAGTGTAACTCGGGGGACCCACAATGAGCAGTTCTTC. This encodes CASSVTRGTHNEQFF. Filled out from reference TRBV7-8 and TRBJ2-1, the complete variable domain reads GAGVSQSPRYKVAKRGQDVALRCDPISGHVSLFWYQQALGQGPEFLTYFQNEAQLDKSGLPSDRFFAERPEGSVSTLKIQRTQQEDSAVYLCASSVTRGTHNEQFFGPGTRLTVL.